The rows below give T cell receptor beta chains drawn from one sample of a study of blood T cell repertoires in COVID-19. Clones were sequenced by immunoSEQ multiplex PCR, and TCRdb holds only the in-frame ones, with some missing. The sample holds over 95,000 clones, 70% to 90% seen once. The sequencing sample was made of peripheral blood. All receptors come from a woman between 45 and 65 years old with acute or convalescent COVID-19. CDR3s include the opening cysteine and the closing phenylalanine or tryptophan. The order of the fields is J gene, V gene, clone size, D gene, CDR3 DNA, CDR3 protein. The D gene is left open where the match is weak. Expanded clones get a size class; other rows say once, few or many, or leave the size out.

J gene: TRBJ2-7
V gene: TRBV19
clone size: -
D gene: TRBD1
CDR3 DNA: TGTGCCAGTAACCAGCCGGGACAGGGTGGATACGAGCAGTACTTC
CDR3 protein: CASNQPGQGGYEQYF

J gene: TRBJ1-1
V gene: TRBV5-1
clone size: -
D gene: -
CDR3 DNA: TGCGCCAGCAGCTTAGACCGACAGCCGACGAACACTGAAGCTTTCTTT
CDR3 protein: CASSLDRQPTNTEAFF

J gene: TRBJ1-2
V gene: TRBV9
clone size: -
D gene: TRBD1
CDR3 DNA: TGTGCCAGCAGCCCCGGACAGGGGGCTAGCTATGGCTACACCTTC
CDR3 protein: CASSPGQGASYGYTF

J gene: TRBJ2-7
V gene: TRBV7-2
clone size: -
D gene: TRBD2
CDR3 DNA: TGTGCCAGCAGTGACTTACTAGCGGGGCGACCCTACGAGCAGTACTTC
CDR3 protein: CASSDLLAGRPYEQYF

J gene: TRBJ1-2
V gene: TRBV6-2/TRBV6-3
clone size: -
D gene: -
CDR3 DNA: TGTGCCAGCAGTTTGGGGGCGCGAGGCTACACCTTC
CDR3 protein: CASSLGARGYTF

J gene: TRBJ2-5
V gene: TRBV6-6
clone size: few
D gene: -
CDR3 DNA: TGTGCCACCCGTGGTAGCGGTGGATCCGGGGAGACCCAGTACTTC
CDR3 protein: CATRGSGGSGETQYF

J gene: TRBJ1-1
V gene: TRBV7-6
clone size: -
D gene: -
CDR3 DNA: TGTGCCAGCAGCTTAGGGGGAGGCACTGAAGCTTTCTTT
CDR3 protein: CASSLGGGTEAFF

J gene: TRBJ1-2
V gene: TRBV7-3
clone size: -
D gene: TRBD1
CDR3 DNA: TGTGCCAGCAGCTTAAGGGGACAGGGGGACCCCTATGGCTACACCTTC
CDR3 protein: CASSLRGQGDPYGYTF

J gene: TRBJ1-1
V gene: TRBV13
clone size: -
D gene: -
CDR3 DNA: TGTGCCAGCAGCTTAGTCGGGGTTGGGTTGACTGAAGCTTTCTTT
CDR3 protein: CASSLVGVGLTEAFF

J gene: TRBJ2-1
V gene: TRBV6-2/TRBV6-3
clone size: once
D gene: -
CDR3 DNA: TGTGCCAGCAGCCGTGACAGTTTCCAAAGCTCCTACAATGAGCAGTTCTTC
CDR3 protein: CASSRDSFQSSYNEQFF

J gene: TRBJ1-5
V gene: TRBV24-1
clone size: once
D gene: TRBD1
CDR3 DNA: TGTGCCACCAGTGATTCAGACTTCGGGACAGGCAATCAGCCCCAGCATTTT
CDR3 protein: CATSDSDFGTGNQPQHF

J gene: TRBJ1-5
V gene: TRBV6-5
clone size: -
D gene: -
CDR3 DNA: TGTGCCAGCACCGTTAGCAATCAGCCCCAGCATTTT
CDR3 protein: CASTVSNQPQHF

J gene: TRBJ1-5
V gene: TRBV7-2
clone size: few
D gene: -
CDR3 DNA: TGTGCCAGCAGCCCCCAACAGGGTCAGCCCCAGCATTTT
CDR3 protein: CASSPQQGQPQHF

J gene: TRBJ2-5
V gene: TRBV28
clone size: -
D gene: TRBD1
CDR3 DNA: TGTGCCAGCAGTGACAGGGGGCAAAGGGAGACCCAGTACTTC
CDR3 protein: CASSDRGQRETQYF

J gene: TRBJ1-4
V gene: TRBV10-3
clone size: -
D gene: -
CDR3 DNA: TGTGCCATCAGCGGGACAACTGGAGAAAAACTGTTTTTT
CDR3 protein: CAISGTTGEKLFF

J gene: TRBJ1-3
V gene: TRBV7-9
clone size: -
D gene: TRBD1
CDR3 DNA: TGTGCCAGCAGCCCTGCCGGGACAGGGGGATCTGGAAACACCATATATTTT
CDR3 protein: CASSPAGTGGSGNTIYF

J gene: TRBJ2-2
V gene: TRBV4-3
clone size: -
D gene: -
CDR3 DNA: TGCGCCAGCAGCCCCGGGGTTCCCGGGGAGCTGTTTTTT
CDR3 protein: CASSPGVPGELFF

J gene: TRBJ2-1
V gene: TRBV5-5
clone size: -
D gene: TRBD1
CDR3 DNA: TGTGCCAGCAGCTTGGGAGGGGGCGTTTACAATGAGCAGTTCTTC
CDR3 protein: CASSLGGGVYNEQFF

J gene: TRBJ2-5
V gene: TRBV20-1
clone size: -
D gene: TRBD2
CDR3 DNA: TGCAGTGCTAGTGTTAGCGGGGGCCCCCAAGAGACCCAGTACTTC
CDR3 protein: CSASVSGGPQETQYF

J gene: TRBJ1-1
V gene: TRBV5-1
clone size: -
D gene: TRBD1
CDR3 DNA: TGCGCCAGCAGCTTGGGGACAGGGGGGGTGACGAACACTGAAGCTTTCTTT
CDR3 protein: CASSLGTGGVTNTEAFF

J gene: TRBJ1-5
V gene: TRBV3-1/TRBV3-2
clone size: once
D gene: -
CDR3 DNA: TGTGCCAGCAGCCCCGGAGGACTTTCTCGGGATCAGCCCCAGCATTTT
CDR3 protein: CASSPGGLSRDQPQHF

J gene: TRBJ1-3
V gene: TRBV7-2
clone size: once
D gene: TRBD1
CDR3 DNA: TGTGCCAGCAAGGCGACAGGGTCAGGAAACACCATATATTTT
CDR3 protein: CASKATGSGNTIYF

J gene: TRBJ2-4
V gene: TRBV19
clone size: -
D gene: -
CDR3 DNA: TGTGCCAGTAGTATACGGGGGGCCAAAAACATTCAGTACTTC
CDR3 protein: CASSIRGAKNIQYF

J gene: TRBJ2-7
V gene: TRBV4-1
clone size: -
D gene: -
CDR3 DNA: TGCGCCAGCAGCCAAGGGGACTTTCCCTACGAGCAGTACTTC
CDR3 protein: CASSQGDFPYEQYF

J gene: TRBJ1-4
V gene: TRBV7-8
clone size: -
D gene: -
CDR3 DNA: TGTGCCAGCAGCTTGCTGACGGAGGAAAAACTGTTTTTT
CDR3 protein: CASSLLTEEKLFF

J gene: TRBJ2-2
V gene: TRBV4-3
clone size: -
D gene: TRBD2
CDR3 DNA: TGCGCCAGCAGCCAAGAAGCGGCGGGGGGGACCGGGGAGCTGTTTTTT
CDR3 protein: CASSQEAAGGTGELFF

J gene: TRBJ1-1
V gene: TRBV19
clone size: few
D gene: -
CDR3 DNA: TGTGCCAGTAGTGCCCTCGGACGGAGGACGAACACTGAAGCTTTCTTT
CDR3 protein: CASSALGRRTNTEAFF

J gene: TRBJ1-4
V gene: TRBV5-1
clone size: -
D gene: -
CDR3 DNA: TGCGCCAGCAGCCCCCTCTTTAGATCAACTAATGAAAAACTGTTTTTT
CDR3 protein: CASSPLFRSTNEKLFF

J gene: TRBJ2-1
V gene: TRBV3-1/TRBV3-2
clone size: -
D gene: TRBD2
CDR3 DNA: TGTGCCAGCAGCCCCGGGACTAGCGGGAGAGAGCAGTTCTTC
CDR3 protein: CASSPGTSGREQFF

J gene: TRBJ2-1
V gene: TRBV29-1
clone size: -
D gene: TRBD1
CDR3 DNA: TGCAGCGTTGTACAGGGGCGATACAATGAGCAGTTCTTC
CDR3 protein: CSVVQGRYNEQFF

J gene: TRBJ1-2
V gene: TRBV6-5
clone size: -
D gene: TRBD1
CDR3 DNA: TGTGCCAGCCGGGACAGGCTGTCCTATGGCTACACCTTC
CDR3 protein: CASRDRLSYGYTF

J gene: TRBJ1-3
V gene: TRBV7-2
clone size: -
D gene: -
CDR3 DNA: TGTGCCAGCAGCTTATCTCCCGGGACCGGGGGTGGAAACACCATATATTTT
CDR3 protein: CASSLSPGTGGGNTIYF

J gene: TRBJ1-2
V gene: TRBV18
clone size: -
D gene: TRBD1
CDR3 DNA: TGTGCCAGCTCACCAGGGACAGGGATTGGCAATGGCTACACCTTC
CDR3 protein: CASSPGTGIGNGYTF

J gene: TRBJ2-1
V gene: TRBV30
clone size: -
D gene: TRBD2
CDR3 DNA: TGTGCCTTTATTTCGTTAGCGGGAGCCTACAATGAGCAGTTCTTC
CDR3 protein: CAFISLAGAYNEQFF

J gene: TRBJ2-4
V gene: TRBV4-1
clone size: -
D gene: -
CDR3 DNA: TGCGCCAGCAGCCAAGATTACGGTCGACAGCTTAGTTACATTCAGTACTTC
CDR3 protein: CASSQDYGRQLSYIQYF

J gene: TRBJ2-1
V gene: TRBV7-9
clone size: -
D gene: -
CDR3 DNA: TGTGCCAGCAGCTTAGCCCTAGCACCTGAGTCGGGTGAGCAGTTCTTC
CDR3 protein: CASSLALAPESGEQFF

J gene: TRBJ2-5
V gene: TRBV30
clone size: -
D gene: TRBD2
CDR3 DNA: TGTGCCTGGAGTCGGCAGCGGGGGGGGTTTGTGGAGACCCAGTACTTC
CDR3 protein: CAWSRQRGGFVETQYF

J gene: TRBJ2-3
V gene: TRBV10-3
clone size: -
D gene: TRBD1
CDR3 DNA: TGTGCCATCAGTATACAGGGGGGCACAGATACGCAGTATTTT
CDR3 protein: CAISIQGGTDTQYF

J gene: TRBJ1-2
V gene: TRBV6-5
clone size: once
D gene: -
CDR3 DNA: TGTGCCAGCAGTTACAATGGGGCGCGGAGCTATGGCTACACCTTC
CDR3 protein: CASSYNGARSYGYTF

J gene: TRBJ1-1
V gene: TRBV11-2
clone size: -
D gene: -
CDR3 DNA: TGTGCCAGCAGCCTACTAATTACAGGGAACACTGAAGCTTTCTTT
CDR3 protein: CASSLLITGNTEAFF

J gene: TRBJ1-2
V gene: TRBV30
clone size: -
D gene: -
CDR3 DNA: TGTGCCTGGATACATTCAGGGGTCTACACCTTC
CDR3 protein: CAWIHSGVYTF

J gene: TRBJ2-1
V gene: TRBV3-1/TRBV3-2
clone size: once
D gene: TRBD2
CDR3 DNA: TGTGCCAGCAGCCAAATTTTAGCGGGACGGATCTCCAATGAGCAGTTCTTC
CDR3 protein: CASSQILAGRISNEQFF

J gene: TRBJ2-1
V gene: TRBV11-3
clone size: -
D gene: -
CDR3 DNA: TGTGCCAGCAGCCTCGGTCCCTACAATGAGCAGTTCTTC
CDR3 protein: CASSLGPYNEQFF

J gene: TRBJ1-2
V gene: TRBV7-2
clone size: -
D gene: TRBD1
CDR3 DNA: TGTGCCAGCAGCCCCTCCGGGACAGGGGGCTTTGTCTATGGCTACACCTTC
CDR3 protein: CASSPSGTGGFVYGYTF

J gene: TRBJ2-7
V gene: TRBV9
clone size: -
D gene: TRBD2
CDR3 DNA: TGTGCCAACCTGAACACTAGCGGGAGAAAGGACGAGCAGTACTTC
CDR3 protein: CANLNTSGRKDEQYF

J gene: TRBJ2-1
V gene: TRBV4-1
clone size: -
D gene: -
CDR3 DNA: TGCGCCAGCAGTATAAGTTCTAGCTCCTACAATGAGCAGTTCTTC
CDR3 protein: CASSISSSSYNEQFF

J gene: TRBJ1-2
V gene: TRBV24-1
clone size: -
D gene: -
CDR3 DNA: TGTGCCACCAGTGATGAGGCTCAGGGGAGCTATGGCTACACCTTC
CDR3 protein: CATSDEAQGSYGYTF

J gene: TRBJ1-2
V gene: TRBV5-1
clone size: -
D gene: -
CDR3 DNA: TGCGCCAGCAGCTTGACAGCCAACCAGAACTATGGCTACACCTTC
CDR3 protein: CASSLTANQNYGYTF

J gene: TRBJ2-1
V gene: TRBV10-3
clone size: once
D gene: -
CDR3 DNA: TGTGCCATCAGTGAGTCGGGAGGAAATGAGCAGTTCTTC
CDR3 protein: CAISESGGNEQFF

J gene: TRBJ1-1
V gene: TRBV7-8
clone size: -
D gene: TRBD1
CDR3 DNA: TGTGCCAGCAGCGCAAGTACAGGGGGCATAGTTGAAGCTTTCTTT
CDR3 protein: CASSASTGGIVEAFF

J gene: TRBJ1-2
V gene: TRBV30
clone size: -
D gene: TRBD1
CDR3 DNA: TGTGCCTGGAGTCCGACAGGGACCTGGGGTGGCTACACCTTC
CDR3 protein: CAWSPTGTWGGYTF

J gene: TRBJ2-1
V gene: TRBV14
clone size: -
D gene: TRBD2
CDR3 DNA: TGTGCCAGCAGCCCAGGACTAGCACGGCGCTCCTACAATGAGCAGTTCTTC
CDR3 protein: CASSPGLARRSYNEQFF

J gene: TRBJ1-1
V gene: TRBV18
clone size: -
D gene: TRBD1
CDR3 DNA: TGTGCCAGCTCACGCGACAGGGGGCGGAGAGACACTGAAGCTTTCTTT
CDR3 protein: CASSRDRGRRDTEAFF

J gene: TRBJ1-2
V gene: TRBV25-1
clone size: -
D gene: -
CDR3 DNA: TGTGCCAGCAGTGAATTGGGGAGACTCTTCTTC
CDR3 protein: CASSELGRLFF

J gene: TRBJ2-7
V gene: TRBV19
clone size: -
D gene: -
CDR3 DNA: TGTGCCAGTAGTTATTCGGGAAGTCTGGGGAGAACGTACTTC
CDR3 protein: CASSYSGSLGRTYF